The rows below give T cell receptor beta chains drawn from one sample of a study of blood T cell repertoires in COVID-19. Repertoires were generated with immunoSEQ multiplex PCR, while TCRdb's copy carries only in-frame clones and drops some. Of tens of thousands of clones listed, roughly 89% are singletons. Input material: peripheral blood. Receptors originate from a human donor in a cohort sampled during active COVID-19. Both conserved end residues are part of each CDR3. D genes are given only for firm matches. Clone size is given for some rows only: seen once, a few or many times, or a class if the clone is expanded.

clone_size	v_call	d_call	j_call	cdr3_nt	cdr3_aa
.	TRBV7-2	.	TRBJ1-1	TGTGCCAGCAGCTTAGTTCTGGTACAGGGTCTTGAAGCTTTCTTT	CASSLVLVQGLEAFF
.	TRBV5-5	.	TRBJ2-5	TGTGCCAGCAGCTTGGACCAGTCCCAGTACTTC	CASSLDQSQYF
.	TRBV2	TRBD1	TRBJ1-2	TGTGCCAGCAGTAAAACGCGGGACAGGGGGTTTTATGGCTACACCTTC	CASSKTRDRGFYGYTF
.	TRBV19	TRBD1	TRBJ1-1	TGTGCCAGTACCGGACAGGGGGCCAACACTGAAGCTTTCTTT	CASTGQGANTEAFF
.	TRBV2	TRBD1	TRBJ1-6	TGTGCCAGCAGTGGACAGGGAAGCTCCTATAATTCACCCCTCCACTTT	CASSGQGSSYNSPLHF
.	TRBV5-1	.	TRBJ1-1	TGCGCCAGCAGCTTGGTTACAGGAGTTGAAGCTTTCTTT	CASSLVTGVEAFF
.	TRBV15	.	TRBJ2-5	TGTGCCACCAGCTTGGGCCAAACCGGGACCCAGTACTTC	CATSLGQTGTQYF
.	TRBV27	.	TRBJ1-5	TGTGCCAGCAGTCCCCTAAACCAGCCCCAGCATTTT	CASSPLNQPQHF
.	TRBV21-1	.	TRBJ1-6	TGTGCCAGCAGCCGGGGACAGCGGGAGAGCTCCTATAATTCACCCCTCCACTTT	CASSRGQRESSYNSPLHF
.	TRBV15	.	TRBJ1-1	TGTGCCACCAGCAGAGCGCTAGAAGTTACGAACACTGAAGCTTTCTTT	CATSRALEVTNTEAFF
.	TRBV6-6	TRBD1	TRBJ1-3	TGTGCCAGCAGTTCCTCAGGACAGGCCGGACGGAACACCATATATTTT	CASSSSGQAGRNTIYF
.	TRBV5-1	.	TRBJ2-3	TGCGCCAGCAGCTTGGCCCGGCAGTCGACTAGCACAGATACGCAGTATTTT	CASSLARQSTSTDTQYF
.	TRBV5-1	.	TRBJ2-5	TGCGCCAGCAGCCTCCTCCAAGAGACCCAGTACTTC	CASSLLQETQYF
once	TRBV6-5	.	TRBJ2-3	TGTGCCAGCAAGTGGAGGGAATCGGGAGATACGCAGTATTTT	CASKWRESGDTQYF
.	TRBV27	.	TRBJ2-7	TGTGCCAGCAGCCTCCATAATGTCCCCCGTCTCTGGAGAGGGCCAACCTACGAGCAGTACTTC	CASSLHNVPRLWRGPTYEQYF
.	TRBV5-6	TRBD2	TRBJ2-3	TGTGCCAGCAGCAGCCGACTAGCGGGGGGCACAGATACGCAGTATTTT	CASSSRLAGGTDTQYF
medium-sized	TRBV10-3	.	TRBJ2-7	TGTGCCATCAGCCGCGCCGAATCCTACGAGCAGTACTTC	CAISRAESYEQYF
once	TRBV5-1	.	TRBJ2-3	TGCGCCAGCAGCTTGGCCCCTAGTACGGGCACAGATACGCAGTATTTT	CASSLAPSTGTDTQYF
.	TRBV9	TRBD1	TRBJ1-5	TGTGCCAGCAGCGTAGGGGACAGGAGAGATCAGCCCCAGCATTTT	CASSVGDRRDQPQHF
.	TRBV24-1	TRBD1	TRBJ1-1	TGTGCCACCAGTGATCCCCGACAGGGGGCGAACACTGAAGCTTTCTTT	CATSDPRQGANTEAFF
.	TRBV28	TRBD2	TRBJ2-7	TGTGCCAGCAGTTTAAGCCTAGCGGGAGTATCCGAGCAGTACTTC	CASSLSLAGVSEQYF
.	TRBV15	TRBD1	TRBJ1-6	TGTGCCACCAGCAGGGACAGGGAGAATTCACCCCTCCACTTT	CATSRDRENSPLHF
.	TRBV5-8	TRBD2	TRBJ2-1	TGTGCCAGCAGCCGGGACGGGGGGGTCTCCTACAATGAGCAGTTCTTC	CASSRDGGVSYNEQFF
.	TRBV16	.	TRBJ2-2	TGTGCCAGCAGCCCTATGAGTCTGAACACCGGGGAGCTGTTTTTT	CASSPMSLNTGELFF
.	TRBV4-1	.	TRBJ1-6	TGCGCCAGCAGCGCCATCCAGGTTTCACCCCTCCACTTT	CASSAIQVSPLHF
.	TRBV2	TRBD2	TRBJ2-5	TGTGCCAGCAGTGAGAGGCGGGGGGGCCTGGAGACCCAGTACTTC	CASSERRGGLETQYF
.	TRBV5-1	.	TRBJ2-7	TGCGCCAGCAGAGTCCGACAGGCGTCCTACGAGCAGTACTTC	CASRVRQASYEQYF
.	TRBV5-1	.	TRBJ1-4	TGCGCCAGCAGCTTGTCGGCCCGAGGGGAGGAGAGGGGAACTAATGAAAAACTGTTTTTT	CASSLSARGEERGTNEKLFF
.	TRBV4-3	.	TRBJ1-2	TGCGCCAGCAGCCAAGATTTACCCGCTTCAGGTGGCTACACCTTC	CASSQDLPASGGYTF
.	TRBV6-5	TRBD2	TRBJ2-3	TGTGCCAGCAGGCTAGCGGGGGGGCCAACAGATACGAAGTATTTT	CASRLAGGPTDTKYF
once	TRBV9	TRBD2	TRBJ2-7	TGTGCCAGCAGCGTAGCGTCTAGCGGGTACGAGCAGTACTTC	CASSVASSGYEQYF
.	TRBV10-3	.	TRBJ2-3	TGTGCCATCAGTGAGTCCACGGGAATGACAGATACGCAGTATTTT	CAISESTGMTDTQYF
.	TRBV19	.	TRBJ1-4	TGTGCCAGTAGTCCTCCTTCGTTAATTAGCCCGATAAATGAAAAACTGTTTTTT	CASSPPSLISPINEKLFF
.	TRBV12-3/TRBV12-4	.	TRBJ1-1	TGTGCCAGCAGTTTACAGGAGAACACTGAAGCTTTCTTT	CASSLQENTEAFF
few	TRBV3-1/TRBV3-2	.	TRBJ1-1	TGTGCCAGCAGCCAGCAGGGTTTGCCGGCTGAAGCTTTCTTT	CASSQQGLPAEAFF
.	TRBV10-1	.	TRBJ2-7	TGCGCCAGCAGCCCCGGAGGGGCCTCCGAGCAGTACTTC	CASSPGGASEQYF
once	TRBV6-1	TRBD1	TRBJ1-1	TGTGCCAGCAGTGATGCCGGGACAGCGTTCTTAGACGCTTTCTTT	CASSDAGTAFLDAFF